The present TCR beta chain was sequenced within a study of blood T cell repertoires in COVID-19. Sequencing was performed with immunoSEQ multiplex PCR; in TCRdb, only in-frame clones are kept and a portion is missing. Of fewer than 90,000 clones listed, around nine tenths were seen once; the top ten hold 4.9%. The CDR3 totals 12 residues. Trimming pared 7 bases from V and 4 bases from J, leaving 13 bases between. Germline V gene lookup returns CDR1 SQVTM and CDR2 ANQGSEA. The sequence derives from a middle-aged man with active or convalescent COVID-19. The source material was peripheral blood. The J gene is TRBJ1-2, the V gene TRBV29-1; weak D call: TRBD1 (6 bases). CDR3 DNA sequence: TGCAGCGCCACCCGGGACACCTATGGCTACACCTTC. It yields the protein CSATRDTYGYTF.